The next 26 T cell receptor beta chains were all read from a single sample in a study of identical twins. TCRdb re-called the 5' RACE reads with MiXCR, one entry per CDR3 protein. The top ten hold about 0.91% of the sample, which has roughly 500,000 distinct CDR3 sequences, 20% to 25% seen once. The data were also submitted as part of a second study, on T cells expressing NK-cell markers.

The sequenced sample was CD4+ T cells sorted from blood. The receptors originated from a woman in her late teens or twenties in good health.

This clonotype was found a few times. The chain joins TRBV6-1 to TRBJ2-1; perhaps TRBD1 as D (6 bases). Germline lookup yields CDR1 MNHNS and CDR2 SASEGT. V lost 8 bases and J 9 bases, leaving 23 bases between the germline ends. The CDR3 runs to 15 residues. CDR3 region: CASVTLGAPWGEQFF. The CDR3 coding sequence is TGTGCCAGCGTGACGTTGGGGGCCCCCTGGGGTGAGCAGTTCTTC.

The V and J genes are TRBV15 and TRBJ1-1; TRBD1 matches 8 bases. The CDR3 is 15 residues long. The V gene's germline CDR1 is LNHNV and CDR2 YYDKDF (reference sequence). With 1 base clipped from V and 4 bases from J, the junction kept 5 bases outside the gene matches. Here the CDR3 DNA reads TGTGCCACCAGCAGAGGTGCAGGGGGCATCACTGAAGCTTTCTTT. It is translated as CATSRGAGGITEAFF.

CDR3 sequence reads: CASSPIPSYNEQFF. For the CDR3, the DNA is TGTGCCAGCAGCCCGATCCCCTCATACAATGAGCAGTTCTTC. This chain joins TRBV14 and TRBJ2-1; D not certain. The CDR3 sequence is 14 residues long. CDR1 and CDR2 from the germline V gene are SGHDN and FVKESK. Between the trimmed V and J ends, which lost 4 bases and 4 bases, there was a span of 11 bases.

This clonotype was counted only a few times. V is TRBV5-4 and J is TRBJ2-1; TRBD1 matches 8 bases. The CDR3 extends over 14 amino acids. CDR1 and CDR2 (germline): SGHNT, YYREEE (reference sequence). Losses at the gene ends were 3 bases for V and 5 bases for J; bases not matched to a gene: 4. The DNA for the CDR3 is TGTGCCAGCAGCTCAGGGGGCGCGGACAATGAGCAGTTCTTC. Translated, it gives CASSSGGADNEQFF.

This chain connects TRBV12-3 or TRBV12-4 to TRBJ2-3, with 11 positions matching TRBD2. This CDR3 is built from 18 residues. V lost 6 bases to trimming and J lost 3 bases; unmatched junction nucleotides: 14. This CDR3 reads CASSPVAGGPFETDTQYF. The CDR3 region has the DNA TGTGCCAGCAGCCCTGTAGCGGGGGGGCCTTTCGAGACAGATACGCAGTATTTT.

The chain links TRBV9 to TRBJ1-4, with no clear D. The V gene's germline CDR1 is SGDLS and CDR2 YYNGEE. Trimming took 3 bases from V and 0 from J, leaving 9 bases between them. The CDR3 contains 15 residues. CDR3 DNA: TGTGCCAGCAGCGCAACCCCTGCAACTAATGAAAAACTGTTTTTT. Protein: CASSATPATNEKLFF.

In its sample, this clonotype was seen a few times. V is TRBV20-1 and J is TRBJ1-1, with D hard to call. This CDR3 is 13 amino acids long. Germline-derived CDR1 and CDR2 are DFQATT and SNEGSKA (reference sequence). Trimming left V 1 base short and J 4 bases short, with 10 bases between. The DNA for the CDR3 is TGCAGTGCTAGAGGCGATTACCGCACTGAAGCTTTCTTT. It codes for CSARGDYRTEAFF.

The chain uses TRBV20-1 and TRBJ2-3; tentatively, D is TRBD2 (7 bases). Germline V gives CDR1 DFQATT, CDR2 SNEGSKA (reference sequence). This CDR3 region has 14 residues. The germline V and J ends were trimmed by 3 bases and 6 bases, with 16 bases remaining between them. In DNA form, the CDR3 reads TGCAGTGCTAGGAGGTCGGGGGGCCCGGATACGCAGTATTTT. Amino acids: CSARRSGGPDTQYF.

In its sample, this clonotype was seen many times. J is TRBJ2-1 and V is TRBV12-3 or TRBV12-4; TRBD2 agrees at 9 bases. The CDR3 contains 16 residues. The junction had 12 bases not matched to a gene; V was cut back by 8 bases and J by 4 bases. For the CDR3, the DNA is TGTGCCAGCTCCTGGGAACTAGCGGGCGGGTACAATGAGCAGTTCTTC. It codes for CASSWELAGGYNEQFF.

This clonotype appeared a few times. The chain couples TRBV20-1 to TRBJ2-7, with 7 bases identical to TRBD2. Trimming took 5 bases from V and 2 from J; bases not matched to a gene: 9. Germline assignment: CDR1 DFQATT and CDR2 SNEGSKA (reference sequence). This CDR3 has 14 amino acids. The CDR3: CSARTFLAAYEQYF. CDR3 nucleotide sequence: TGCAGTGCTCGTACGTTCCTAGCGGCCTACGAGCAGTACTTC.

The CDR3 loop is CASSPGTSGKETQYF. DNA of the CDR3: TGTGCCAGCTCACCTGGAACTAGCGGGAAAGAGACCCAGTACTTC. V and J are TRBV18 and TRBJ2-5; TRBD2 agrees at 10 bases. Per the germline V gene, CDR1 is KGHSH and CDR2 is LQKENI. The CDR3 runs 15 residues. J gave up 3 bases and V 3 bases, and 4 bases lay outside the gene matches. Complete variable domain (other parts from reference TRBV18 and TRBJ2-5): NAGVMQNPRHLVRRRGQEARLRCSPMKGHSHVYWYRQLPEEGLKFMVYLQKENIIDESGMPKERFSAEFPKEGPSILRIQQVVRGDSAAYFCASSPGTSGKETQYFGPGTRLLVL.

This chain links TRBV7-2 with TRBJ2-2; either TRBD1 or TRBD2 may fit D (5 bases each). This CDR3 has 15 residues. Germline V gene data show CDR1 as SGHTA and CDR2 as FQGNSA. V dropped 8 bases and J dropped 6 bases, with 19 bases sitting between them. The CDR3 sequence: CASLPLGVGAGELFF. The DNA for the CDR3 is TGTGCCAGCCTCCCCCTGGGGGTCGGGGCCGGGGAGCTGTTTTTT.

This clonotype was observed at least ten times. The chain employs TRBV7-2 and TRBJ2-1, with 11 nucleotides matching TRBD2. CDR1 and CDR2 from the germline V gene are SGHTA and FQGNSA. V lost 2 bases, J lost 7 bases, and 4 bases stayed unmatched. The CDR3 spans 15 residues. CDR3 DNA: TGTGCCAGCAGCTTATCGCCTAGCGGGAGGAATGAGCAGTTCTTC. Translating it yields CASSLSPSGRNEQFF.

This clonotype was recorded a few times. This chain joins TRBV9 and TRBJ1-4; 8 bases align to TRBD1. The ends lost 4 bases at V and 6 bases at J; junction bases unmatched: 8. CDR1 SGDLS and CDR2 YYNGEE come from the germline V gene. The CDR3 has 15 amino acids. DNA of the CDR3: TGTGCCAGCAGCCCCCGGGACAGGATGTATGAAAAACTGTTTTTT. It is translated as CASSPRDRMYEKLFF.

The V gene is TRBV20-1, the J gene TRBJ1-1; D unclear. The CDR3 contains 9 residues. V was pared by 6 bases and J by 11 bases, with 10 bases between. Germline V CDR1 and CDR2: DFQATT, SNEGSKA (reference sequence). The CDR3 DNA reads TGCAGTGCGGCTGGGAGGGCTTTCTTT. Translation: CSAAGRAFF.

Many counts were recorded for this clonotype. The rearrangement links TRBV7-2 to TRBJ1-6; D is ambiguous. This CDR3 has 16 residues. Trimming pared 5 bases from V and 2 bases from J, leaving 13 bases between. The germline V gene encodes CDR1 SGHTA and CDR2 FQGNSA. CDR3 DNA sequence: TGTGCCAGCAGCCTCTCCCAGATCGCCTATAATTCACCCCTCCACTTT. Protein product: CASSLSQIAYNSPLHF.

The chain has TRBV19 and TRBJ2-7, with 9 bases aligning to TRBD1. Germline V gene data show CDR1 as LNHDA and CDR2 as SQIVND (reference sequence). The CDR3 length is 17 residues. The ends lost 5 bases at V and 6 bases at J; junction bases unmatched: 17. Here the CDR3 reads CASSDQAAGTGFREQYF. The DNA for the CDR3 is TGTGCCAGTAGTGACCAAGCCGCCGGGACAGGGTTTCGCGAGCAGTACTTC. The full variable domain, completed using reference TRBV19 and TRBJ2-7, is DGGITQSPKYLFRKEGQNVTLSCEQNLNHDAMYWYRQDPGQGLRLIYYSQIVNDFQKGDIAEGYSVSREKKESFPLTVTSAQKNPTAFYLCASSDQAAGTGFREQYFGPGTRLTVT.

CDR3 sequence: CASIPTRDGGSSYNEQFF. The CDR3 nucleotides are TGTGCCAGCATCCCAACCCGGGACGGAGGAAGCTCCTACAATGAGCAGTTCTTC. The rearrangement joins TRBV6-2 or TRBV6-3 to TRBJ2-1; possibly TRBD1 or TRBD2 for D (5 bases each). The CDR3 contains 18 residues. Germline assignment: CDR1 MNHEY and CDR2 SVGEGT. V lost 7 bases and J 0 bases, leaving 22 bases between the germline ends.

Only one count was recorded for this clonotype. The CDR3 spells CASSEYRGRQETQYF. Written as DNA, the CDR3 is TGTGCCAGCAGTGAATATAGGGGAAGGCAAGAGACCCAGTACTTC. V gene TRBV25-1 combines with J gene TRBJ2-5; possible D gene TRBD1, 5 bases. This CDR3 has 15 amino acids. V was cut by 0 bases and J by 2 bases, with 10 bases left in between. Germline CDR1 is MGHDK and CDR2 is SYGVNS. The full variable domain, rest sourced from reference TRBV25-1 and TRBJ2-5, is EADIYQTPRYLVIGTGKKITLECSQTMGHDKMYWYQQDPGMELHLIHYSYGVNSTEKGDLSSESTVSRIRTEHFPLTLESARPSHTSQYLCASSEYRGRQETQYFGPGTRLLVL.

This clonotype was counted at least ten times. This chain joins TRBV11-2 and TRBJ2-2, with D possibly being TRBD1 (5 bases). The CDR3 sequence is 14 residues long. The germline V and J ends were trimmed by 0 bases and 7 bases, with 9 bases remaining between them. CDR1 and CDR2 from the germline V gene are SGHAT and FQNNGV. CDR3 in amino acids: CASSLEAGIGELFF. In DNA, the CDR3 is TGTGCCAGCAGCTTAGAGGCAGGGATCGGGGAGCTGTTTTTT.

The chain combines TRBV12-3 or TRBV12-4 with TRBJ2-1; either TRBD1 or TRBD2 may supply D (5 bases each). Trimming cost V 5 bases and J 5 bases, with 19 bases left between them. The CDR3 extends over 16 amino acids. The CDR3 sequence is CASSALGVGRDNEQFF. The CDR3 DNA sequence: TGTGCCAGCAGTGCCCTGGGGGTAGGGCGGGACAATGAGCAGTTCTTC.

The rearrangement links TRBV20-1 to TRBJ2-5; TRBD2 agrees at 7 bases. This CDR3 is built from 13 residues. The germline gives CDR1 DFQATT, CDR2 SNEGSKA (reference sequence). Trimming cost V 6 bases and J 2 bases; bases outside gene matches: 6. In DNA, the CDR3 is TGCAGTGCCCTGTACGGGGGGCAAGAGACCCAGTACTTC. Translation: CSALYGGQETQYF.

This clonotype has just a few counts. The chain couples TRBV6-5 to TRBJ1-5; D remains unclear. This CDR3 is 15 amino acids long. V lost 0 bases, J lost 2 bases, and 8 bases lay in between. Germline V gives CDR1 MNHEY, CDR2 SVGAGI. The CDR3 DNA sequence: TGTGCCAGCAGTTACTCGGGTCTGGGCAATCAGCCCCAGCATTTT. It translates to CASSYSGLGNQPQHF.

The chain is built from TRBV20-1 and TRBJ2-7; 8 bases are a match to TRBD2. V trimming: 3 bases; J trimming: 0 bases; junction bases outside the gene matches: 7. This CDR3 comprises 15 residues. Germline V gene data show CDR1 as DFQATT and CDR2 as SNEGSKA (reference sequence). Here the CDR3 reads CSASTLADNSYEQYF. CDR3 bases: TGCAGTGCTAGCACACTAGCGGATAACTCCTACGAGCAGTACTTC.

The chain links TRBV4-1 to TRBJ2-1, with D perhaps TRBD1 or TRBD2 (6 bases each). Trimming cost V 8 bases and J 2 bases, with 22 bases left between them. CDR3 length: 17 amino acids. In germline, CDR1 is MGHRA, CDR2 YSYEKL. The CDR3: CASGRGLLAETYNEQFF. In DNA form, the CDR3 reads TGCGCCAGCGGCAGGGGTCTCTTAGCGGAGACCTACAATGAGCAGTTCTTC.

This clonotype was seen only a few times. The genes are TRBV18 and TRBJ2-1, with 9 bases lining up with TRBD2. CDR3 length equals 16 residues. Germline-derived CDR1 and CDR2 are KGHSH and LQKENI. The V gene end was trimmed by 3 bases and the J gene end by 3 bases; junction bases not matched to a gene: 6. In nucleotides, the CDR3 is TGTGCCAGCTCACCTCCCACTAGCGGGCTCTACAATGAGCAGTTCTTC. It encodes CASSPPTSGLYNEQFF.